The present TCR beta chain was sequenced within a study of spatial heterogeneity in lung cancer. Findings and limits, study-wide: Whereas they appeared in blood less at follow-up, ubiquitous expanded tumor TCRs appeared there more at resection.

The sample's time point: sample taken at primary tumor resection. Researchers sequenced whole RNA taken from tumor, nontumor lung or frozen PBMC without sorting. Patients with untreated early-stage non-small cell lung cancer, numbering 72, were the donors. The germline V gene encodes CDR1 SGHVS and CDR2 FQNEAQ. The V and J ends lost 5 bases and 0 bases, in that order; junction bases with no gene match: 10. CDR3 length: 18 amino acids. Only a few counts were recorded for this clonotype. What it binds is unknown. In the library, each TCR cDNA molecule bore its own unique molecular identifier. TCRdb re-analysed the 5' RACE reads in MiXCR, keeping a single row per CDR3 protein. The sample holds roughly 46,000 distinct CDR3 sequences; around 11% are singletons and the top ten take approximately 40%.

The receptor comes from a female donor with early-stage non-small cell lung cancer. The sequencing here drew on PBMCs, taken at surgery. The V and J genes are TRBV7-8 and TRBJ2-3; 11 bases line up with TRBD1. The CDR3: CASSPDRGLLTSTDTQYF. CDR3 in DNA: TGTGCCAGCAGCCCGGACAGGGGGCTACTTACTAGCACAGATACGCAGTATTTT.